These T cell receptor beta chains were read from a single sample in a study of blood T cell repertoires in COVID-19. The data were produced by immunoSEQ multiplex PCR, yet TCRdb's version contains in-frame clones alone and is incomplete. Seen here are about 200,000 clones, roughly 80% observed once, and the top ten hold 5.5%. Material: peripheral blood. The origin of the receptors is a woman in her 70s with acute or convalescent COVID-19. Both conserved end residues are part of each CDR3. Each record gives: V gene, D gene, J gene, clone size, CDR3 protein, CDR3 DNA. A D gene is named only where the DNA matches it firmly. A row's size may be missing; if present it is once, few, many or a size class.

V: TRBV4-1
D: .
J: TRBJ2-2
size: .
CDR3: CATPREGATGELFF
DNA: TGCGCCACCCCCCGGGAGGGGGCGACCGGGGAGCTGTTTTTT

V: TRBV15
D: TRBD2
J: TRBJ2-3
size: .
CDR3: CATSSGTKGTDTQYF
DNA: TGTGCCACCAGCTCCGGGACTAAGGGCACAGATACGCAGTATTTT

V: TRBV5-1
D: .
J: TRBJ1-1
size: .
CDR3: CASSLIGDFGTEAFF
DNA: TGCGCCAGCAGCTTAATCGGGGATTTCGGCACTGAAGCTTTCTTT

V: TRBV7-3
D: TRBD2
J: TRBJ2-3
size: .
CDR3: CASSLMAGGVDTQYF
DNA: TGTGCCAGCAGCTTAATGGCGGGAGGGGTAGATACGCAGTATTTT

V: TRBV5-8
D: TRBD1
J: TRBJ1-5
size: once
CDR3: CASSPGQNSNQPQHF
DNA: TGTGCCAGCAGCCCGGGACAGAATAGCAATCAGCCCCAGCATTTT

V: TRBV28
D: TRBD2
J: TRBJ2-3
size: .
CDR3: CASTLRTSGRRGTDTQYF
DNA: TGTGCCAGCACCCTGCGGACTAGCGGGAGAAGGGGAACAGATACGCAGTATTTT

V: TRBV7-9
D: .
J: TRBJ2-1
size: .
CDR3: CASSLVSYDNEQFF
DNA: TGTGCCAGCAGCTTAGTATCCTACGACAATGAGCAGTTCTTC

V: TRBV9
D: .
J: TRBJ2-1
size: .
CDR3: CASSVTSSSMSDEQFF
DNA: TGTGCCAGCAGCGTAACGTCTAGTAGTATGAGCGATGAGCAGTTCTTC

V: TRBV5-1
D: .
J: TRBJ1-3
size: .
CDR3: CASSPTVISGNTIYF
DNA: TGCGCCAGCAGCCCTACCGTAATATCTGGAAACACCATATATTTT

V: TRBV7-2
D: TRBD1
J: TRBJ2-5
size: .
CDR3: CASSLRDSTQETQYF
DNA: TGTGCCAGCAGCTTGAGGGACAGCACCCAAGAGACCCAGTACTTC

V: TRBV13
D: .
J: TRBJ2-3
size: .
CDR3: CASSLGGDTQYF
DNA: TGTGCCAGCAGCTTAGGCGGAGATACGCAGTATTTT

V: TRBV30
D: TRBD1
J: TRBJ1-1
size: .
CDR3: CAWTMGQLWAFF
DNA: TGTGCCTGGACAATGGGACAGCTGTGGGCTTTCTTT

V: TRBV28
D: TRBD1
J: TRBJ2-7
size: .
CDR3: CASSRPGQSTYEQYF
DNA: TGTGCCAGCAGCCGACCGGGACAGTCGACCTACGAGCAGTACTTC

V: TRBV11-1
D: .
J: TRBJ2-2
size: .
CDR3: CASSLFVGELFF
DNA: TGTGCCAGCAGCTTATTCGTGGGGGAGCTGTTTTTT

V: TRBV13
D: TRBD2
J: TRBJ2-3
size: .
CDR3: CASSFLPGTSGSTDTQYF
DNA: TGTGCCAGCAGCTTCCTTCCCGGGACTAGCGGTAGCACAGATACGCAGTATTTT

V: TRBV11-2
D: .
J: TRBJ2-2
size: .
CDR3: CASSRQGNTGELFF
DNA: TGTGCCAGCAGCCGCCAGGGGAACACCGGGGAGCTGTTTTTT

V: TRBV21-1
D: .
J: TRBJ2-3
size: .
CDR3: CASSKGDFGGGTDTQYF
DNA: .

V: TRBV19
D: .
J: TRBJ2-1
size: .
CDR3: CASSIGAGAGSGLNEQFF
DNA: TGTGCCAGTAGTATAGGGGCTGGCGCGGGATCGGGTCTCAATGAGCAGTTCTTC

V: TRBV19
D: TRBD1
J: TRBJ1-5
size: few
CDR3: CASSRQGFGQPQHF
DNA: TGTGCCAGTAGCAGACAGGGGTTTGGTCAGCCCCAGCATTTT

V: TRBV27
D: TRBD1
J: TRBJ1-6
size: .
CDR3: CASVGRRQGGSYNSPLHF
DNA: TGTGCCAGCGTTGGAAGGCGACAGGGAGGTTCCTATAATTCACCCCTCCACTTT

V: TRBV30
D: .
J: TRBJ1-5
size: .
CDR3: CAWSLQGNQPQHF
DNA: TGTGCCTGGAGCCTACAGGGTAATCAGCCCCAGCATTTT

V: TRBV7-2
D: .
J: TRBJ2-7
size: .
CDR3: CASSSTGVSSSYEQYF
DNA: TGTGCCAGCAGCTCCACCGGGGTATCAAGCTCCTACGAGCAGTACTTC

V: TRBV29-1
D: .
J: TRBJ1-5
size: .
CDR3: CSPWTDLSNQPQHF
DNA: TGCAGCCCTTGGACAGATTTAAGCAATCAGCCCCAGCATTTT

V: TRBV7-6
D: TRBD2
J: TRBJ2-1
size: .
CDR3: CASSLGLAEGREQFF
DNA: TGTGCCAGCAGCCTGGGACTAGCGGAGGGGCGGGAGCAGTTCTTC

V: TRBV5-6
D: TRBD1
J: TRBJ1-2
size: .
CDR3: CASSEGQGAGGYTF
DNA: TGTGCCAGCAGCGAGGGACAGGGGGCCGGTGGCTACACCTTC

V: TRBV30
D: TRBD1
J: TRBJ2-2
size: .
CDR3: CAWNRGNTGELFF
DNA: TGTGCCTGGAACAGGGGTAACACCGGGGAGCTGTTTTTT

V: TRBV25-1
D: .
J: TRBJ2-7
size: .
CDR3: CARKRQRAYEQYF
DNA: TGTGCCAGGAAAAGACAGCGAGCCTACGAGCAGTACTTC

V: TRBV19
D: .
J: TRBJ1-5
size: .
CDR3: CASSTPWGREERNQPQHF
DNA: TGTGCCAGTAGTACCCCTTGGGGCAGGGAAGAAAGGAATCAGCCCCAGCATTTT

V: TRBV21-1
D: .
J: TRBJ2-2
size: .
CDR3: CASTSRTGNTGELFF
DNA: TGTGCCAGCACCAGTAGGACAGGCAACACCGGGGAGCTGTTTTTT

V: TRBV18
D: TRBD1
J: TRBJ2-5
size: .
CDR3: CASSPPGQGKETQYF
DNA: TGTGCCAGCTCACCTCCGGGACAGGGTAAAGAGACCCAGTACTTC

V: TRBV5-1
D: .
J: TRBJ2-2
size: .
CDR3: CASRTNAGNTGELFF
DNA: TGCGCCAGCAGAACCAACGCAGGGAACACCGGGGAGCTGTTTTTT

V: TRBV5-1
D: TRBD2
J: TRBJ2-2
size: .
CDR3: CASREGGINTGELFF
DNA: TGCGCCAGCCGGGAGGGAGGGATTAACACCGGGGAGCTGTTTTTT

V: TRBV28
D: TRBD1
J: TRBJ2-5
size: .
CDR3: CASEDRPETQYF
DNA: TGTGCCAGCGAGGACAGGCCAGAGACCCAGTACTTC

V: TRBV7-6
D: .
J: TRBJ2-7
size: .
CDR3: CASSLSLGQHEQYF
DNA: TGTGCCAGCAGCTTATCTCTAGGACAGCACGAGCAGTACTTC

V: TRBV5-1
D: .
J: TRBJ2-3
size: .
CDR3: CASSLNSPADTQYF
DNA: TGCGCCAGCAGCTTGAACTCGCCCGCAGATACGCAGTATTTT

V: TRBV28
D: .
J: TRBJ2-7
size: once
CDR3: CASSGQTGIPPRYF
DNA: TGTGCCAGCAGCGGCCAGACAGGCATCCCTCCTAGGTACTTC

V: TRBV5-1
D: TRBD2
J: TRBJ2-1
size: .
CDR3: CASSLGSSGIVNEQFF
DNA: TGCGCCAGCAGCTTGGGGTCTAGCGGGATAGTCAATGAGCAGTTCTTC

V: TRBV5-4
D: .
J: TRBJ1-2
size: .
CDR3: CASSPDITNYGYTF
DNA: TGTGCCAGCAGCCCGGACATTACTAACTATGGCTACACCTTC

V: TRBV28
D: TRBD2
J: TRBJ2-1
size: .
CDR3: CASTSAGGPSYNEQFF
DNA: TGTGCCAGCACCTCGGCGGGAGGGCCGAGCTACAATGAGCAGTTCTTC

V: TRBV28
D: TRBD1
J: TRBJ1-1
size: .
CDR3: CASSLRDRSNEAFF
DNA: TGTGCCAGCAGTTTAAGGGACAGGTCGAATGAAGCTTTCTTT

V: TRBV29-1
D: .
J: TRBJ1-4
size: .
CDR3: CSVDGNGEKLFF
DNA: TGCAGCGTTGACGGGAATGGCGAAAAACTGTTTTTT

V: TRBV6-1
D: TRBD2
J: TRBJ2-5
size: .
CDR3: CASSDRRAGLAGAGETQYF
DNA: TGTGCCAGCAGTGACAGGAGGGCTGGACTAGCGGGAGCGGGAGAGACCCAGTACTTC

V: TRBV4-1
D: .
J: TRBJ2-1
size: .
CDR3: CASSHRRGYSGNEQFF
DNA: TGCGCCAGCAGCCACCGAAGGGGGTACTCGGGCAATGAGCAGTTCTTC

V: TRBV24-1
D: .
J: TRBJ2-2
size: once
CDR3: CATSDPNLRGSTGELFF
DNA: TGTGCCACCAGTGACCCGAACCTAAGGGGAAGCACCGGGGAGCTGTTTTTT

V: TRBV3-1/TRBV3-2
D: .
J: TRBJ2-7
size: .
CDR3: CASSQGGVVGEQYF
DNA: TGTGCCAGCAGCCAAGGCGGGGTGGTGGGGGAGCAGTACTTC

V: TRBV2
D: .
J: TRBJ2-5
size: .
CDR3: CANRPKTSQETQYF
DNA: TGTGCCAACCGCCCGAAGACATCTCAAGAGACCCAGTACTTC

V: TRBV6-1
D: TRBD2
J: TRBJ2-1
size: .
CDR3: CASSETSGSLSYNEQFF
DNA: TGTGCCAGCAGTGAAACTAGCGGTTCCCTCTCCTACAATGAGCAGTTCTTC

V: TRBV18
D: TRBD1
J: TRBJ1-2
size: .
CDR3: CASSPDRVYGYTF
DNA: TGTGCCAGCTCACCAGACAGGGTCTATGGCTACACCTTC

V: TRBV11-3
D: .
J: TRBJ2-2
size: once
CDR3: CASSPTVGTGELFF
DNA: TGTGCCAGCAGCCCGACAGTGGGGACCGGGGAGCTGTTTTTT